The sequence of this TCR beta chain was determined in a study of blood T cell repertoires in COVID-19. Overall study: Donors in the United States, Italy and Spain gave samples during acute or convalescent COVID-19.

The germline V gene has CDR1 MNHEY and CDR2 SVGAGI. The ends lost 4 bases at V and 3 bases at J; junction bases unmatched: 1. This CDR3 is built from 15 residues. The method was immunoSEQ multiplex PCR; TCRdb's version includes in-frame clones alone and lacks a portion of them. Of over 100,000 clones in the sample, around three quarters were seen once. This TCR derives from a woman over 75 with acute or convalescent COVID-19. This rearrangement joins TRBV6-5 to TRBJ2-1; TRBD2 matches at 12 bases. Sequenced input: peripheral blood. In DNA, the CDR3 is TGTGCCAGCAGTTTGACTAGCGGGAGCTACAATGAGCAGTTCTTC. It encodes CASSLTSGSYNEQFF.